This TCR beta chain comes out of a study of T cells after yellow fever vaccination. Notes on the study in general: Any FACS-sorted repertoire could hold abundant clonotypes that contaminate it from the bulk population. Post-booster repertoires again held most primary-vaccination clones (roughly 95% CD4, over 80% CD8).

They built TCR cDNA with 5'RACE template switching, a step that put in a universal primer site and UMIs. In TCRdb, the 5' RACE reads were re-called with MiXCR into one record per CDR3 protein. Altogether approximately 90,000 distinct CDR3 sequences are present, under 7% being singletons, with the ten largest covering approximately 39%. This clonotype appeared many times. Antigen unknown. The CDR3 contains 17 residues. Trimming at V came to 5 bases and at J to 2 bases, leaving 11 bases not matched to a gene. The chain links TRBV12-3 or TRBV12-4 to TRBJ2-1; 8 nucleotides line up with TRBD2. The sample consisted of CD8+ T cells sorted from PBMCs, taken 10 days after the yellow fever booster vaccination. The TCR comes from a man aged 18 to 35 who received the YFV17D yellow fever vaccine. The chain's CDR3 is CASSPAPAGAPYNEQFF. The CDR3 DNA reads TGTGCCAGCAGTCCGGCCCCAGCGGGGGCCCCCTACAATGAGCAGTTCTTC.